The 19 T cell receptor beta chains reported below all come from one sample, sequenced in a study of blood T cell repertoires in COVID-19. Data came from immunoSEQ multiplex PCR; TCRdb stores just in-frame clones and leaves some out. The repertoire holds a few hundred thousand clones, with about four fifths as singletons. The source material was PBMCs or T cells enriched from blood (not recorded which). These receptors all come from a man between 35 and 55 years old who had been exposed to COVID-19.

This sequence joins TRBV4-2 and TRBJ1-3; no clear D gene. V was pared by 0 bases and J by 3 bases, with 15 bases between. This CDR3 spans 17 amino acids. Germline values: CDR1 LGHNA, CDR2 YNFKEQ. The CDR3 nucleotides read TGTGCCAGCAGCCAAGAGACCCAGTCAGCGATTGGAAACACCATATATTTT. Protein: CASSQETQSAIGNTIYF.

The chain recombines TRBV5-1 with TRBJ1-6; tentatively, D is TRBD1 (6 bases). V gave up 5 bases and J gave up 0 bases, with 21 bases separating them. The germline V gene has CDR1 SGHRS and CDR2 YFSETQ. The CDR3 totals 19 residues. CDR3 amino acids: CASRDGTPSWVSYNSPLHF. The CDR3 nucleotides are TGCGCCAGCAGGGATGGGACACCCTCGTGGGTCTCCTATAATTCACCCCTCCACTTT. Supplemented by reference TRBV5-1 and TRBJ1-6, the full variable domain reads KAGVTQTPRYLIKTRGQQVTLSCSPISGHRSVSWYQQTPGQGLQFLFEYFSETQRNKGNFPGRFSGRQFSNSRSEMNVSTLELGDSALYLCASRDGTPSWVSYNSPLHFGNGTRLTVT.

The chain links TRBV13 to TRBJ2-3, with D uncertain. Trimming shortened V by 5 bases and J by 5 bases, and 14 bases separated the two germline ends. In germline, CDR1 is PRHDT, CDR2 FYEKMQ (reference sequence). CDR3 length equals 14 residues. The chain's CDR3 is CASSQDPARDTQYF. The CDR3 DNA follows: TGTGCCAGCAGCCAAGATCCAGCGCGAGATACGCAGTATTTT.

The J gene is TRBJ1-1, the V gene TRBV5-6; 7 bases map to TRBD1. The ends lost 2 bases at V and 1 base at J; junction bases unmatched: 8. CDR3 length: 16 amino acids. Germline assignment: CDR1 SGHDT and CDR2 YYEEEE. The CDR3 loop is CASSFSVGTANTEAFF. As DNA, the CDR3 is TGTGCCAGCAGCTTTTCGGTAGGGACAGCGAACACTGAAGCTTTCTTT.

CDR3 nucleotide sequence: TGTGCCAGCAGTCGAGGACAGGACATTAGGGGCTACACCTTC. Translated, it gives CASSRGQDIRGYTF. The genes are TRBV28 and TRBJ1-2; 7 bases are a match to TRBD1. Germline lookup yields CDR1 MDHEN and CDR2 SYDVKM. The trim removed 5 bases at V and 8 bases at J, leaving 11 bases unmatched. The CDR3 has 14 amino acids.

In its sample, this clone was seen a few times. DNA for the CDR3: TGTGCCAGCTCAACTCAGGGGTACTATGGCTACACCTTC. It specifies CASSTQGYYGYTF. V usage is TRBV18 and J usage is TRBJ1-2, with a possible D match to TRBD1 (6 bases). V shed 5 bases and J shed 3 bases, with 10 bases lying between them. This CDR3 is 13 amino acids long. Per the germline V gene, CDR1 is KGHSH and CDR2 is LQKENI. Complete variable domain (other parts from reference TRBV18 and TRBJ1-2): NAGVMQNPRHLVRRRGQEARLRCSPMKGHSHVYWYRQLPEEGLKFMVYLQKENIIDESGMPKERFSAEFPKEGPSILRIQQVVRGDSAAYFCASSTQGYYGYTFGSGTRLTVV.

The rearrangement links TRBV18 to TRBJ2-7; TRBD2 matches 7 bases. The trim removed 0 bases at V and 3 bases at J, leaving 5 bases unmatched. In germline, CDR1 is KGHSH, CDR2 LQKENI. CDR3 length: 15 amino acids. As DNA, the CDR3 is TGTGCCAGCTCACCACCGGGGGGGGAATACTACGAGCAGTACTTC. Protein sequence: CASSPPGGEYYEQYF.

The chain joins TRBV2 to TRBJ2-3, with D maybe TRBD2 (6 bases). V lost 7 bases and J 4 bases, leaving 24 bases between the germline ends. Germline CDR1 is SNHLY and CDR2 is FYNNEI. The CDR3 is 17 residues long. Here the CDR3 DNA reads TGTGCCAGCACCATGAGATGGGACTCCCAGAGCCCAGATACGCAGTATTTT. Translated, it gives CASTMRWDSQSPDTQYF. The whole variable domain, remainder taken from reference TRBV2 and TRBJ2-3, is EPEVTQTPSHQVTQMGQEVILRCVPISNHLYFYWYRQILGQKVEFLVSFYNNEISEKSEIFDDQFSVERPDGSNFTLKIRSTKLEDSAMYFCASTMRWDSQSPDTQYFGPGTRLTVL.

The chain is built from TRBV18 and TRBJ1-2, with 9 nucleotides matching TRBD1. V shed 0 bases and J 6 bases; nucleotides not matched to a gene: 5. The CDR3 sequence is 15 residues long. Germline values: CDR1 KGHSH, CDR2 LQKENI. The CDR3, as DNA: TGTGCCAGCTCACCACCTAATACAGGGGGCGATGGCTACACCTTC. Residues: CASSPPNTGGDGYTF.

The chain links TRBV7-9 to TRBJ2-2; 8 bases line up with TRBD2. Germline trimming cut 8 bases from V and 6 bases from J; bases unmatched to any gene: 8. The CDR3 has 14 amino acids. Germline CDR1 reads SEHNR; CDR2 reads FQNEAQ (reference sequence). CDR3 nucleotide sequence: TGTGCCAGCCCGGGCGGGAGGCTCCCCGGGGAGCTGTTTTTT. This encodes CASPGGRLPGELFF.

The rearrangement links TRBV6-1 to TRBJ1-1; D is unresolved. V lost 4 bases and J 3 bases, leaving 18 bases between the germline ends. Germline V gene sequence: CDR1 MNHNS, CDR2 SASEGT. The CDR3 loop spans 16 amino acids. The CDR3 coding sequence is TGTGCCAGCAGTGGAGACAAAGCCGGAGGTGACACTGAAGCTTTCTTT. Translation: CASSGDKAGGDTEAFF.

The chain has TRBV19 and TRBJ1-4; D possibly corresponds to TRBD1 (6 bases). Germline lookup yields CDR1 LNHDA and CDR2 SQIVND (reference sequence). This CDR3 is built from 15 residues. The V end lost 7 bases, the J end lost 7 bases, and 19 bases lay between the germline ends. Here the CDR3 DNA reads TGTGCCAGTATCCACCCGGGGGGGGCGCCTGAAAAACTGTTTTTT. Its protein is CASIHPGGAPEKLFF.

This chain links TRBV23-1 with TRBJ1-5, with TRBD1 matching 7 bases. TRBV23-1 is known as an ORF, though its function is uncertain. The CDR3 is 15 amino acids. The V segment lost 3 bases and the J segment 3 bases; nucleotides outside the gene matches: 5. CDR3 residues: CASSHRDRDNQPQHF. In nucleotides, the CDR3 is TGCGCCAGCAGTCACCGGGACAGAGACAATCAGCCCCAGCATTTT.

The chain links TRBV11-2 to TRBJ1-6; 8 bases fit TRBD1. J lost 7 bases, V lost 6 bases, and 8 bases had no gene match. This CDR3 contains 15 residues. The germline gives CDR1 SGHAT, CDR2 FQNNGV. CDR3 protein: CASSLQGAENSPLHF. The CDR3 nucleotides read TGTGCCAGCAGTCTTCAGGGGGCGGAGAATTCACCCCTCCACTTT.

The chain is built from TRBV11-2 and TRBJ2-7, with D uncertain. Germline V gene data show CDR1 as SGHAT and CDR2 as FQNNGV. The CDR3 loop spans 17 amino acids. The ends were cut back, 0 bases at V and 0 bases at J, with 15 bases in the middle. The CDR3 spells CASSLDPLQRPSYEQYF. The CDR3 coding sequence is TGTGCCAGCAGCTTAGATCCCCTGCAGCGTCCCTCCTACGAGCAGTACTTC.

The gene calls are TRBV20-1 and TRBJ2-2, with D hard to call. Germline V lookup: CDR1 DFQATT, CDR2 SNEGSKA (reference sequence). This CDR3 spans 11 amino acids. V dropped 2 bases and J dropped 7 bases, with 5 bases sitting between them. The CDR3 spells CSARSVGELFF. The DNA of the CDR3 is TGCAGTGCTAGATCCGTCGGGGAGCTGTTTTTT.

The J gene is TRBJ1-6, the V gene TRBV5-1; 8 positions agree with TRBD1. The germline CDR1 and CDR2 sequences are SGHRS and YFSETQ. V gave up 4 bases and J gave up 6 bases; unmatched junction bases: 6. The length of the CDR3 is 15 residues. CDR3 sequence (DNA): TGCGCCAGCAGCGACAGGGGTAAAAGTAATTCACCCCTCCACTTT. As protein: CASSDRGKSNSPLHF.

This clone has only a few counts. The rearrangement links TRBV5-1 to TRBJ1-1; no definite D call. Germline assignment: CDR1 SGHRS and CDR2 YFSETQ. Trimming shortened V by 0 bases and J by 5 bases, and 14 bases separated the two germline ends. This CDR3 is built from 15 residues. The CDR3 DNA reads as TGCGCCAGCAGCTTGGAATCGAGAAGGCGGACTGAAGCTTTCTTT. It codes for CASSLESRRRTEAFF.

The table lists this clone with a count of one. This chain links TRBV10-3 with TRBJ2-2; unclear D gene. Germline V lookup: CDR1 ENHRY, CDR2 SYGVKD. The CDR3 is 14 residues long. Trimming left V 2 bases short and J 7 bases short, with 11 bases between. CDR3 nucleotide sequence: TGTGCCATCAGTGAGATGGTTTTGAGCGGGGAGCTGTTTTTT. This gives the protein CAISEMVLSGELFF.